This T cell receptor (beta chain) is from a study of blood T cell repertoires in COVID-19. TCRdb's table, derived via immunoSEQ multiplex PCR, lists solely in-frame clones and lacks some. The table records about 70,000 clones, approximately 90% of them present only once. The CDR3 has 16 residues. Per the germline V gene, CDR1 is SNHLY and CDR2 is FYNNEI. V shed 9 bases and J 0 bases; nucleotides not matched to a gene: 12. The sequence was obtained from a man in his 70s with active COVID-19. Material for sequencing was peripheral blood. V is TRBV2 and J is TRBJ2-5; TRBD2 matches 8 bases. The CDR3 spells CASAPRTSRDQETQYF. For the CDR3, the DNA is TGTGCCAGTGCCCCCCGGACTAGCCGAGACCAAGAGACCCAGTACTTC. The whole variable domain, remainder taken from reference TRBV2 and TRBJ2-5, is EPEVTQTPSHQVTQMGQEVILRCVPISNHLYFYWYRQILGQKVEFLVSFYNNEISEKSEIFDDQFSVERPDGSNFTLKIRSTKLEDSAMYFCASAPRTSRDQETQYFGPGTRLLVL.